Here is one T cell receptor (beta chain) with its context. The antigen remains unidentified. This CDR3 contains 15 residues. V was clipped by 4 bases and J by 4 bases, with 18 bases between them. Germline assignment: CDR1 SQVTM and CDR2 ANQGSEA. Original data processing: A productive frequency of 2.59 x 10-5 was the lowest detectable. Assay used: immunoSEQ multiplex PCR; TCRdb lists only in-frame clones, some missing. The V and J calls and the clone size are those of that table, but D and trimming were determined from the DNA. The sample shows fewer than 50,000 clones, 65% to 90% of them seen only once. The sample comes from a study of STAT5B mutations in CD4+ large granular lymphocyte leukemia. General study findings and limits: Top patient clones used TRBV06 genes more often: 8/27 versus 2/35 in controls.

The sample comprised CD4+ T cells from blood buffy coats. The chain is built from TRBV29-1 and TRBJ2-3, with D perhaps TRBD1 or TRBD2 (5 bases each). The clonotype was recovered from a human donor in good health. CDR3 DNA: TGCAGCGTTGGTTGGGCGCTCTCGGGACCAGATACGCAGTATTTT. It encodes CSVGWALSGPDTQYF.